The 9 T cell receptor beta chains reported below all come from one sample, sequenced in a study of blood T cell repertoires in COVID-19. Sequenced by immunoSEQ multiplex PCR; TCRdb stores in-frame clones only, minus some. The sample contains 300,000 to 450,000 clones, around 84% of which appear only once. Material for sequencing was peripheral blood. The source is a woman under 30 with acute or convalescent COVID-19.

This chain connects TRBV28 to TRBJ2-5, with D unresolved. The germline V gene encodes CDR1 MDHEN and CDR2 SYDVKM. CDR3 length: 15 residues. With 5 bases removed from V and 2 bases from J, the gap between germline ends came to 15 bases. The CDR3 loop reads CASSPPHSLQETQYF. In DNA form, the CDR3 reads TGTGCCAGCAGTCCGCCCCACAGTTTACAAGAGACCCAGTACTTC.

The chain joins TRBV2 to TRBJ1-5, with TRBD1 identical over 11 bases. Germline V CDR1 and CDR2: SNHLY, FYNNEI. The CDR3 length is 16 residues. V lost 6 bases to trimming and J lost 3 bases; unmatched junction nucleotides: 7. In DNA form, the CDR3 reads TGTGCCAGCAGATATAGGGACAGGGGGATCAATCAGCCCCAGCATTTT. Protein sequence: CASRYRDRGINQPQHF.

The chain recombines TRBV2 with TRBJ1-2, with D possibly TRBD1 on 5 matching bases. This CDR3 region has 17 residues. Germline V CDR1 and CDR2: SNHLY, FYNNEI. V was pared by 5 bases and J by 0 bases, with 19 bases between. The CDR3 DNA is TGTGCCAGCAGTACTACTTGGACATCTGATCCTAACTATGGCTACACCTTC. This sequence encodes CASSTTWTSDPNYGYTF.

Here the CDR3 DNA reads TGTGCCAGCAGCTCCAGCTCCTACAATGAGCAGTTCTTC. Protein product: CASSSSSYNEQFF. The J gene is TRBJ2-1, the V gene TRBV13; D is unclear. Germline V gene data show CDR1 as PRHDT and CDR2 as FYEKMQ (reference sequence). Trimming removed 4 bases at V and 0 bases at J, with 4 bases between. This CDR3 spans 13 amino acids.

A note on this clone: The identical CDR3 is also encoded by other nucleotide sequences in the sample. The chain joins TRBV9 to TRBJ2-5, with 7 bases identical to TRBD1. In germline, CDR1 is SGDLS, CDR2 YYNGEE. V lost 2 bases to trimming and J lost 1 base; unmatched junction nucleotides: 5. The CDR3 loop spans 15 amino acids. The CDR3 region has the DNA TGTGCCAGCAGCGTCACCGGGACAGTCCAAGAGACCCAGTACTTC. Its protein product is CASSVTGTVQETQYF.

This rearrangement joins TRBV23-1 to TRBJ1-2, with D maybe TRBD1 (5 bases). TRBV23-1 belongs to the ORF category, with a function that is uncertain. The CDR3 is 14 residues long. V lost 8 bases, J lost 1 base, and 14 bases lay in between. CDR3 loop: CASAGYRYNYGYTF. The CDR3 nucleotides are TGCGCCAGCGCCGGCTACAGGTATAACTATGGCTACACCTTC.

The chain has TRBV19 and TRBJ1-1, with D maybe TRBD1 (5 bases). The CDR3 length is 13 residues. The V end was cut by 5 bases, the J end by 4 bases, with 11 bases between. Germline V gene data show CDR1 as LNHDA and CDR2 as SQIVND (reference sequence). The CDR3: CASSAGVTTEAFF. The CDR3 DNA reads TGTGCCAGTAGTGCGGGGGTGACCACTGAAGCTTTCTTT.

There are a few counts of this clone. The J gene is TRBJ2-2, the V gene TRBV7-2; possibly TRBD2 for D (6 bases). Germline values: CDR1 SGHTA, CDR2 FQGNSA. The CDR3 is 15 residues long. V was shortened by 1 base and J by 8 bases, with 14 bases between the two germline ends. CDR3 protein: CASSLGGLGNGELFF. CDR3 nucleotides: TGTGCCAGCAGCTTAGGGGGACTGGGTAATGGGGAGCTGTTTTTT.

This chain uses TRBV3-1 (or the pseudogene TRBV3-2) with TRBJ2-1, with 12 bases that match TRBD2. The J segment lost 7 bases and the V segment lost 3 bases, leaving 10 bases of the junction unmatched. Per germline, CDR1 LGHDT and CDR2 YNNKEL (reference sequence). This CDR3 region has 17 residues. Here the CDR3 DNA reads TGTGCCAGCAGCCATCCCGTACTAGCGGGAGGAAGTAATGAGCAGTTCTTC. As protein: CASSHPVLAGGSNEQFF.